Included here is one TCR beta chain sequence, with context. Its antigen remains unidentified. These data belong to a study of CD8 T cells in Susac syndrome. Whole-study results and caveats: An acknowledgment was made by the study that its TCR sequencing and HLA analysis involved relatively few individuals.

V was pared by 8 bases and J by 8 bases, with 10 bases between. Per germline, CDR1 MNHEY and CDR2 SMNVEV (reference sequence). The CDR3 length is 11 residues. RNA totalling about 0.45 to 1 ug underwent reverse transcription with random hexamers. Amplification of TCR beta CDR3 spanned 54 Vbeta and 13 Jbeta via immunoSEQ multiplex PCR. From the immunoSEQ multiplex PCR reads, TCRdb called clonotypes with MiXCR, one entry per CDR3 protein. The sample carries 150,000 to 200,000 distinct CDR3 sequences, roughly 94% recorded once. The chain combines TRBV27 with TRBJ2-1; D is unclear. Sequencing was performed on CD4+ T cells from PBMCs. The TCR sequence derives from a human donor with multiple sclerosis. The CDR3 protein is CASAQFDEQFF. The CDR3 nucleotides read TGTGCCAGCGCCCAGTTCGATGAGCAGTTCTTC.